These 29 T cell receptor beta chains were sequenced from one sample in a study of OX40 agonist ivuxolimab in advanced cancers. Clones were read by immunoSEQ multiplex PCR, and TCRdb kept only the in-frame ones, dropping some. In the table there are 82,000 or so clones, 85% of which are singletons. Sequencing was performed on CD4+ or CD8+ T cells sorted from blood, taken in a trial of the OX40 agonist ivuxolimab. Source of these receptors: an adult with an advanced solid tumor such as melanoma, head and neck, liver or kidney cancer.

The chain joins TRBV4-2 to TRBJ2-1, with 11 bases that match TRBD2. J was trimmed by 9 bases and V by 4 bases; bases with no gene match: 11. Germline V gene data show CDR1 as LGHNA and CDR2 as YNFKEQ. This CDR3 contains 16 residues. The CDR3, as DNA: TGTGCCAGCAGCCTCGTAGCGGGGGGGCGGGGTTTTGAGCAGTTCTTC. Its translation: CASSLVAGGRGFEQFF.

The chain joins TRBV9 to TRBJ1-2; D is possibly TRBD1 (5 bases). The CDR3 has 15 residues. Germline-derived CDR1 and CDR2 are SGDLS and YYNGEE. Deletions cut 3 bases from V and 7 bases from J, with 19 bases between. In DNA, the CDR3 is TGTGCCAGCAGCGACAACAATTGGGGGGTAGGTGGCTACACCTTC. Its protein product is CASSDNNWGVGGYTF.

This chain's CDR3 is CASSSVRGVGEQYF. The DNA for the CDR3 is TGTGCCAGCAGTTCCGTGCGGGGGGTAGGGGAGCAGTACTTC. This chain joins TRBV6-5 and TRBJ2-7; 8 bases are shared with TRBD2. The V gene end was trimmed by 4 bases and the J gene end by 7 bases; junction bases not matched to a gene: 9. The CDR3 totals 14 residues. Germline loops: CDR1 MNHEY, CDR2 SVGAGI.

Here the CDR3 reads CASSLDLGQGINGYTF. CDR3 DNA sequence: TGTGCCAGCAGCTTAGATCTGGGACAGGGAATTAATGGCTACACCTTC. V and J are TRBV7-9 and TRBJ1-2, with TRBD1 identical over 9 bases. V shed 1 base, J shed 6 bases, and the junction held 9 bases outside the gene matches. Germline assignment: CDR1 SEHNR and CDR2 FQNEAQ (reference sequence). The CDR3 runs 16 residues.

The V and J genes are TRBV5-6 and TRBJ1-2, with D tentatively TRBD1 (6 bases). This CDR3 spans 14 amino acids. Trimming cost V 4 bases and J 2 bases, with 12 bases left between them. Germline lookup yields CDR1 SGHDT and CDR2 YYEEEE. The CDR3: CASSLGTRNYGYTF. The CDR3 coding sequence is TGTGCCAGCAGCCTAGGGACAAGGAACTATGGCTACACCTTC.

This CDR3 reads CAWRRGVSGNTIYF. The CDR3 DNA is TGTGCCTGGAGGAGAGGGGTATCTGGAAACACCATATATTTT. The J gene is TRBJ1-3, the V gene TRBV30; maybe TRBD1 (5 bases). This CDR3 has 14 amino acids. Germline assignment: CDR1 GTSNPN and CDR2 SVGIG (reference sequence). Trimming took 3 bases from V and 1 from J, leaving 10 bases between them. Filled out from reference TRBV30 and TRBJ1-3, the complete variable domain reads SQTIHQWPATLVQPVGSPLSLECTVEGTSNPNLYWYRQAAGRGLQLLFYSVGIGQISSEVPQNLSASRPQDRQFILSSKKLLLSDSGFYLCAWRRGVSGNTIYFGEGSWLTVV.

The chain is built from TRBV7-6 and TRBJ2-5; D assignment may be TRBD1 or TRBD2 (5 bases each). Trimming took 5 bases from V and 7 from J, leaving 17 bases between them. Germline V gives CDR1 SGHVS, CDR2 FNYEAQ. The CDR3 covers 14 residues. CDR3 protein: CASSPGRAQGTQYF. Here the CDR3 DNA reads TGTGCCAGCAGCCCGGGGCGAGCCCAGGGGACCCAGTACTTC.

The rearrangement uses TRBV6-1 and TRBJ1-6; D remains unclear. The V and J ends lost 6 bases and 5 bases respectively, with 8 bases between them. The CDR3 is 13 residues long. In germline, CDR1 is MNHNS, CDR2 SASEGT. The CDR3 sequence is CASSGVNNSPLHF. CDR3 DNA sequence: TGTGCCAGCAGCGGGGTCAATAATTCACCCCTCCACTTT.

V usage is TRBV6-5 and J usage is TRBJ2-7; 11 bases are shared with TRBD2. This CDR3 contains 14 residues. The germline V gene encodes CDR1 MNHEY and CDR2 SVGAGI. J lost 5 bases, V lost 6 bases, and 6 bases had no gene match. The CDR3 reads CASSPLAGEDEQYF. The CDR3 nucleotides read TGTGCCAGCAGCCCACTAGCGGGGGAGGACGAGCAGTACTTC.

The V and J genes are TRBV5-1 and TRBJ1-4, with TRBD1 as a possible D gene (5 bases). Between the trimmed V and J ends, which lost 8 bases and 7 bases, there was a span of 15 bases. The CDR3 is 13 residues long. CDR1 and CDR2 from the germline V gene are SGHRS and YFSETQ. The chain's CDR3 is CASQSGPGEKLFF. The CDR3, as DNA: TGCGCCAGTCAGTCAGGGCCGGGTGAAAAACTGTTTTTT.

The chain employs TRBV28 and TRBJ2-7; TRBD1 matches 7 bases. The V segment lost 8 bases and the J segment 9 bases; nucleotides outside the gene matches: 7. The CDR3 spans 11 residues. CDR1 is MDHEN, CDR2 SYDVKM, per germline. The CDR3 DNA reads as TGTGCCAGCGGCCGGGACAGAGCGCAGTACTTC. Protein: CASGRDRAQYF.

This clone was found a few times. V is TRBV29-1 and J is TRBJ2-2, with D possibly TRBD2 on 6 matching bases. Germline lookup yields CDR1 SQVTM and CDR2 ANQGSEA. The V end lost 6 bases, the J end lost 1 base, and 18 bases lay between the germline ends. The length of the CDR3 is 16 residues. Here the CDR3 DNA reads TGCAGCGTCCCGAGGGTGGGACTGCTGAACACCGGGGAGCTGTTTTTT. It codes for CSVPRVGLLNTGELFF.

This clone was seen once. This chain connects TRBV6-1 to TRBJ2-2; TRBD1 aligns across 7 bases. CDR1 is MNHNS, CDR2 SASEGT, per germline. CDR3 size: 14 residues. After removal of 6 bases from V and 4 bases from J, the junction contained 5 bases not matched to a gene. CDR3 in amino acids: CASSVGQFTGELFF. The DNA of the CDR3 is TGTGCCAGCAGCGTGGGACAGTTCACCGGGGAGCTGTTTTTT.

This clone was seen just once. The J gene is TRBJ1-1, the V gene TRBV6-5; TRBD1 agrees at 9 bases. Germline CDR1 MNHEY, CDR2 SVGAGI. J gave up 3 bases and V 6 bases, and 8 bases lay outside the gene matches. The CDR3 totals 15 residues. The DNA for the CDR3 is TGTGCCAGCAGCGGACCGAACAGGGGGCACACTGAAGCTTTCTTT. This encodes CASSGPNRGHTEAFF.

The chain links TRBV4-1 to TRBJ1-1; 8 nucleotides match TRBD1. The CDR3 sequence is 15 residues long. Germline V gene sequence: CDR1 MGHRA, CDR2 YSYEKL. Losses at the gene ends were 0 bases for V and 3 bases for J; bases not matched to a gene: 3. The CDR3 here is CASSQEATGDTEAFF. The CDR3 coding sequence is TGCGCCAGCAGCCAAGAGGCGACAGGGGACACTGAAGCTTTCTTT.

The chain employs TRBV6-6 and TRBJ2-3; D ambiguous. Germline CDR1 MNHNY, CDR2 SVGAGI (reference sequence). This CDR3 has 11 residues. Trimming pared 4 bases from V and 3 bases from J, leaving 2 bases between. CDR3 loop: CASSSTDTQYF. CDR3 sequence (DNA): TGTGCCAGCAGTTCGACAGATACGCAGTATTTT.

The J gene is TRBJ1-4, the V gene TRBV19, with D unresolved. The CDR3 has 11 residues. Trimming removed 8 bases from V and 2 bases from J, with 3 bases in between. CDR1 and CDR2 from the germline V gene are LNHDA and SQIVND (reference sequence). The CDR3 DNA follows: TGTGCCAGTGCGACTAATGAAAAACTGTTTTTT. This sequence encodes CASATNEKLFF.

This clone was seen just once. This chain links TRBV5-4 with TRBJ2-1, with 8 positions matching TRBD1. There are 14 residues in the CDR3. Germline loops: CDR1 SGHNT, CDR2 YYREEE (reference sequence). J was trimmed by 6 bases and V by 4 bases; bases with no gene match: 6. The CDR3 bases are TGTGCCAGCAGCGCGCGGACAGGGAGCAATGAGCAGTTCTTC. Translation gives CASSARTGSNEQFF.

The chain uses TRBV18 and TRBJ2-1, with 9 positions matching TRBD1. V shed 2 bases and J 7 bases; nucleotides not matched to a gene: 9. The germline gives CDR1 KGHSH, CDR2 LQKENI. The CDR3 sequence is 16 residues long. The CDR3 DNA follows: TGTGCCAGCTCACCAGCTGGGACAGGGATGAAGAATGAGCAGTTCTTC. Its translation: CASSPAGTGMKNEQFF.

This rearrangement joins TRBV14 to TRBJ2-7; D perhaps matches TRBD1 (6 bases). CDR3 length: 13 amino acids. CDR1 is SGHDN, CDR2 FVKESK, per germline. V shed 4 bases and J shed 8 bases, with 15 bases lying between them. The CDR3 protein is CASSRIQGEKQYF. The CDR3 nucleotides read TGTGCCAGCAGCCGCATACAGGGTGAGAAGCAGTACTTC.

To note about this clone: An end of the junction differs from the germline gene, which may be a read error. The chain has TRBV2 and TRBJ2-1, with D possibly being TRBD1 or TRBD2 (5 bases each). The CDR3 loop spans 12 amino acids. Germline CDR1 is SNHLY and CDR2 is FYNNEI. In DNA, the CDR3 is TGTGCCAGCTCCGGGACCGGCAATAAGCAGTTCTTC. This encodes CASSGTGNKQFF. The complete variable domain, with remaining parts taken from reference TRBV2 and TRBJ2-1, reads EPEVTQTPSHQVTQMGQEVILRCVPISNHLYFYWYRQILGQKVEFLVSFYNNEISEKSEIFDDQFSVERPDGSNFTLKIRSTKLEDSAMYFCASSGTGNKQFFGPGTRLTVL.

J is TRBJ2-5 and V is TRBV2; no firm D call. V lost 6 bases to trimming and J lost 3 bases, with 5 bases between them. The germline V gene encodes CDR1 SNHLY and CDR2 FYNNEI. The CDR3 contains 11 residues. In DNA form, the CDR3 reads TGTGCCAGCAGCCTAAAAGAGACCCAGTACTTC. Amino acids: CASSLKETQYF.

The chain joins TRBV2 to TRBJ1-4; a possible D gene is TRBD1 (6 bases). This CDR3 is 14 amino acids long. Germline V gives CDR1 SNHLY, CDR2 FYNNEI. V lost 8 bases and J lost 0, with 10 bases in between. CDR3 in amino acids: CASGGTPTNEKLFF. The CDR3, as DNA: TGTGCCAGCGGAGGGACACCAACTAATGAAAAACTGTTTTTT.

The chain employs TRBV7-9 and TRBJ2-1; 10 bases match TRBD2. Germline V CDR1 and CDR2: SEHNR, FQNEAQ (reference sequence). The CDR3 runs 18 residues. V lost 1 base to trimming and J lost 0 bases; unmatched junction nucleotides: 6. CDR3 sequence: CASSLGPTSGASYNEQFF. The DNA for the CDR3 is TGTGCCAGCAGCTTAGGCCCAACTAGCGGGGCCTCCTACAATGAGCAGTTCTTC.

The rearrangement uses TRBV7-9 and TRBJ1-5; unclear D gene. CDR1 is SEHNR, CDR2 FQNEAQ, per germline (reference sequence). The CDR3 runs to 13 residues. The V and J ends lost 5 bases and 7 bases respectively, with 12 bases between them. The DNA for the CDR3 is TGTGCCAGCAGCCCGCCGGGAGGGCAGCCCCAGCATTTT. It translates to CASSPPGGQPQHF.

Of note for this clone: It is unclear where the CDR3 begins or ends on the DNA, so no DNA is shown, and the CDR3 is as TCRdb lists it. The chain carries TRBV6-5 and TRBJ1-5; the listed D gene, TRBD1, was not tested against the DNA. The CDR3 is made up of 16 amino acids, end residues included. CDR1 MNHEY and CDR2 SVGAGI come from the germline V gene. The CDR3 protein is CASSSSTGQGNQPQHF.

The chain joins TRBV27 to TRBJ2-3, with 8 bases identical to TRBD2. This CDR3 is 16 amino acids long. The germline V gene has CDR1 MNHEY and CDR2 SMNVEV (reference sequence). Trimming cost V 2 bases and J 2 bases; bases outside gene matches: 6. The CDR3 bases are TGTGCCAGCAGTTTAGATCGGACTAGCCTCACAGATACGCAGTATTTT. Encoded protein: CASSLDRTSLTDTQYF.

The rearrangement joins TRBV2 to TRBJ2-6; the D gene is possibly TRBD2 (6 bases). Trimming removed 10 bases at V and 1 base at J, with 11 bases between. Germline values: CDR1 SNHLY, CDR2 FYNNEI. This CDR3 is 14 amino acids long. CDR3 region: CATSEGSGANVLTF. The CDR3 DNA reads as TGTGCCACTAGCGAGGGGTCTGGGGCCAACGTCCTGACTTTC.

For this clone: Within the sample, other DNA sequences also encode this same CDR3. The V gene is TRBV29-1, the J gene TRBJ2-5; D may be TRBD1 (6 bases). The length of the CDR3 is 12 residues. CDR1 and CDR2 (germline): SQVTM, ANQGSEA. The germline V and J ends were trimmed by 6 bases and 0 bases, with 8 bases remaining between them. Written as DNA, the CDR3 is TGCAGCGTGAGGACAGACCAAGAGACCCAGTACTTC. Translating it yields CSVRTDQETQYF.